The entry below gives a single T cell receptor (beta chain) sequence along with its context. The germline V and J ends were trimmed by 0 bases and 2 bases, with 8 bases remaining between them. Germline-derived CDR1 and CDR2 are MGHRA and YSYEKL. This CDR3 is built from 16 residues. This entry is derived from a study of blood T cell repertoires in COVID-19. Whole-study context: PBMCs, B-cell-depleted T cells, or T cells provided the cDNA or gDNA that made up the material.

TCRdb's table, derived via immunoSEQ multiplex PCR, lists solely in-frame clones and lacks some. The sample lists around 180,000 clones; 88% were seen once. The sequence derives from a man in his sixties with acute or convalescent COVID-19. Sequenced sample: peripheral blood. The genes are TRBV4-1 and TRBJ2-6; D gene ambiguous. The CDR3 spells CASSQDSSAGANVLTF. In nucleotides, the CDR3 is TGCGCCAGCAGCCAAGATTCTTCAGCTGGGGCCAACGTCCTGACTTTC.